This T cell receptor beta chain stems from a study of shared clonotypes between healthy human individuals. The data were produced by immunoSEQ multiplex PCR, yet TCRdb's version contains in-frame clones alone and is incomplete. The sample lists 2 million to 2.5 million clones, around 93% occurring once. Germline assignment: CDR1 KGHSH and CDR2 LQKENI. V shed 1 base and J 4 bases; nucleotides not matched to a gene: 7. The CDR3 runs to 16 residues. Sequences were obtained from naive CD4+ T cells from PBMCs. The subset was: CD45RA+ positively selected. This TCR derives from a young man in good health. Some clones in this sample may be carry-over from other donors' samples. V usage is TRBV18 and J usage is TRBJ2-3, with 8 bases aligning to TRBD2. This chain's CDR3 is CASSPLLAGISDTQYF. CDR3 nucleotide sequence: TGTGCCAGCTCACCACTGCTAGCGGGTATTTCAGATACGCAGTATTTT.